This TCR beta chain is from a study of T cell changes during pregnancy in multiple sclerosis. CDR1 is WSHSY, CDR2 SAAADI, per germline. CDR3 size: 17 residues. V lost 7 bases, J lost 2 bases, and 12 bases stayed unmatched. Repertoires were generated with immunoSEQ multiplex PCR, while TCRdb's copy carries only in-frame clones and drops some. The repertoire has roughly 35,000 clones, 90% of them found once; the top ten carry around 13%. This TCR came from a female donor with multiple sclerosis, enrolled in a pregnancy study. The sequences come from CD8+ T cells from peripheral blood mononuclear cells, collected in the first trimester of pregnancy. The chain joins TRBV10-2 to TRBJ2-1; TRBD2 matches at 9 bases. The CDR3 DNA sequence: TGCGCCAGCATGGAAGGGTCCCCTAGCGGGGCCTACAATGAGCAGTTCTTC. This sequence encodes CASMEGSPSGAYNEQFF.